This T cell receptor (beta chain) was identified in a study of blood T cells in healthy people across ages. The second PCR ran about 6 to 11 cycles with a sample-barcoded 5' primer and J-beta primers. TCRdb analysed the 5' RACE reads with MiXCR anew, one entry per CDR3 protein. The sample consists of around 800,000 distinct CDR3 sequences, around 24% of them appearing once. The table lists this clonotype with many counts. The V end lost 0 bases, the J end lost 7 bases, and 14 bases lay between the germline ends. The CDR3 has 15 residues. The germline V gene encodes CDR1 SGHRS and CDR2 YFSETQ. These same data were also listed under a study on T cells of mothers and their children.

V usage is TRBV5-1 and J usage is TRBJ2-1, with D perhaps matching TRBD1 or TRBD2 (6 bases each). The sequenced sample was blood. The clonotype was recovered from a boy aged 5-17 years in good health. CDR3 in DNA: TGCGCCAGCAGCTTGGAGGGGGGATCGAGGAATGAGCAGTTCTTC. It specifies CASSLEGGSRNEQFF.